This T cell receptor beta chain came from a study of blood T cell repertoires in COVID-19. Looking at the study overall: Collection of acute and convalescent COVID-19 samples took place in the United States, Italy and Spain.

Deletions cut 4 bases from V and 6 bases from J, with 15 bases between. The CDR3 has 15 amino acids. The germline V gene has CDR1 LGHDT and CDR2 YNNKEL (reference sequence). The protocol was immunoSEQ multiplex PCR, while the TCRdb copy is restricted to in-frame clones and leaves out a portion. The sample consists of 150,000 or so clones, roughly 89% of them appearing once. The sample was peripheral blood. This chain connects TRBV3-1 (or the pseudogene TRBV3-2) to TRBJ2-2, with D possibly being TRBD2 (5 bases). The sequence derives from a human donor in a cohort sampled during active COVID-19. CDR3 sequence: CASSPIASGSGELFF. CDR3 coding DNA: TGTGCCAGCAGCCCTATAGCGAGTGGATCCGGGGAGCTGTTTTTT.